This TCR beta chain originates from a study of cytomegalovirus exposure and HLA in healthy donors. This clone is a singleton in its sample. Its antigen remains unidentified. Mismatch with germline at one junction end may stem from a read error. The PCR made use of 60 Vbeta and 13 Jbeta primers. Measured with immunoSEQ multiplex PCR; TCRdb has only the in-frame clones, and not every one. Found here are 160,000 or so clones, over 60% of them singletons; the top ten hold around 5.7%. Germline V CDR1 and CDR2: SGHRS, YFSETQ. The CDR3 contains 16 residues. Study results and limitations: In an earlier analysis, most TCR beta V segments were productive about 90% or about 30% of the time. Across donors, sequencing depth was assumed by presence/absence analyses to be roughly uniform.

Donors counted as nominally healthy when sampled, yet unrecorded immune exposures were likely. The source is a man aged 35 to 55 in good health and CMV-seronegative. The gene calls are TRBV5-1 and TRBJ2-5; 12 positions match TRBD2. The sequenced sample consisted of PBMCs. Here the CDR3 reads CASSPGTSGHQGTQYF. The CDR3 DNA follows: TGCGCCAGCAGCCCGGGGACTAGCGGGCATCAAGGGACCCAGTACTTC.